The 3 T cell receptor beta chains reported below all come from one sample, sequenced in a study of early T cells in non-severe SARS-CoV-2 infection (dated by TCRdb to about 2021). Library preparation used 5' RACE. Sequenced on a NextSeq 500. Using fastp trimming at Q25 and MiXCR clonotype assembly, TCRdb reanalyzed the public sequencing data and kept in-frame beta chains. CDR3 protein duplicates are merged, each entry listing the most common genes and DNA. The sample profile shows 45,000 to 60,000 distinct CDR3 sequences; roughly 8.8% of them were found once. Less than 25% of the sample is held by the ten biggest clonotypes. Specimen: whole blood. All receptors derive from an adult who was a healthcare worker with PCR-confirmed SARS-CoV-2 infection or an uninfected control (not recorded which).

The V call is TRBV18, the J call TRBJ1-5, with 9 nucleotides matching TRBD1. Trimming at V came to 0 bases and at J to 6 bases, leaving 6 bases not matched to a gene. The CDR3 extends over 16 amino acids. CDR1 KGHSH and CDR2 LQKENI come from the germline V gene. The CDR3 DNA sequence: TGTGCCAGCTCACCACCCGGAGGGACAGGGTCTCAGCCCCAGCATTTT. It specifies CASSPPGGTGSQPQHF.

This rearrangement joins TRBV30 to TRBJ2-7; D is possibly TRBD2 (5 bases). The CDR3 length is 11 residues. The V gene lost 4 bases and the J gene lost 6 bases, with 10 bases spanning the gap. Germline V gene sequence: CDR1 GTSNPN, CDR2 SVGIG (reference sequence). CDR3 nucleotide sequence: TGTGCCTGGACCATAGGAGGCGAGCAGTACTTC. It yields the protein CAWTIGGEQYF.

A few counts support this clonotype. The genes are TRBV6-6 and TRBJ2-4; a weak D match, TRBD2 (6 bases). V lost 3 bases and J lost 0, with 15 bases in between. The CDR3 is made up of 17 amino acids. Germline V lookup: CDR1 MNHNY, CDR2 SVGAGI (reference sequence). CDR3 sequence: CASSYVGGGLAKNIQYF. CDR3 nucleotides: TGTGCCAGCAGTTATGTAGGAGGAGGGCTAGCCAAAAACATTCAGTACTTC.